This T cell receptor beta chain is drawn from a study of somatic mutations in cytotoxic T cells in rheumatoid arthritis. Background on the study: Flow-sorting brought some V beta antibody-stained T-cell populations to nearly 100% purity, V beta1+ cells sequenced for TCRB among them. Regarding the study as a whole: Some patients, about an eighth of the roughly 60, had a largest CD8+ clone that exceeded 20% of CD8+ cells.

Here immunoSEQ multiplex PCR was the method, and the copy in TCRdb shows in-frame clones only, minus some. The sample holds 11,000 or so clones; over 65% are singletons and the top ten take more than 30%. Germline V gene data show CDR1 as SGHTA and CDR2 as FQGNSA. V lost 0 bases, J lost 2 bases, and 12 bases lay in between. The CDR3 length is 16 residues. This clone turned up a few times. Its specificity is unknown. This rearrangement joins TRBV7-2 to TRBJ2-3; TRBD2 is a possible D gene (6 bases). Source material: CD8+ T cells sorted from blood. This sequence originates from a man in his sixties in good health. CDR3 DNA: TGTGCCAGCAGCTTAGCCAGACGGGGGAACACAGATACGCAGTATTTT. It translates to CASSLARRGNTDTQYF.